Detailed here is one T cell receptor beta chain. Germline V gene sequence: CDR1 SGDLS, CDR2 YYNGEE. The V end was cut by 0 bases, the J end by 0 bases, with 10 bases between. The CDR3 spans 16 residues. Assay: immunoSEQ multiplex PCR; the TCRdb copy retains only in-frame clones and omits some. The sample carries 25,000 to 30,000 clones, 83% recorded once. Specified treatment: randomized to nivolumab then ipilimumab (arm A) or the reverse (arm B). No patient had prior DNA-damaging chemotherapy. The data were taken from a study of sequential checkpoint blockade in melanoma. This chain connects TRBV9 to TRBJ2-1, with D maybe TRBD2 (5 bases). This specimen was CD8+ T cells sorted from blood (inferred from file names), taken from a patient given nivolumab and ipilimumab in sequence. This clonotype originated in a human donor with melanoma. The CDR3 region is CASSVEVGSSYNEQFF. In DNA, the CDR3 is TGTGCCAGCAGCGTAGAGGTAGGGAGCTCCTACAATGAGCAGTTCTTC.